This TCR beta chain was identified in a study of T cell responses to AZD1222 COVID-19 vaccine (dated by TCRdb to the early 2020s). With regard to the full study: TCR sequencing covered more than 230 trial participants: 200 to 220 given two doses of AZD1222 and 26 given two doses of MenACWY control vaccine. Trial participants were enrolled by age into 18-55, 56-69 and 70-plus year subgroups, with roughly 160, 29 and 62 TCR-sequenced participants respectively. Paper-wide results and their limitations: Conclusions about previously exposed vaccinees are limited because only a handful of AZD1222 recipients were SARS-CoV-2 seropositive at baseline. Because no day 14 peak-response samples were available, repertoires were characterized only after the peak T cell response. After two AZD1222 doses, both the breadth and the depth of spike-specific TCRs were significantly higher than at day 0 and than in MenACWY recipients. In the small 56-69-year group, the increase in depth fell short of significance, most likely because of low power. Participants were mostly white British and included more females than males, and it was suggested by the authors that clonal diversity may have been underestimated. The vaccine-associated CD4 TCRs covered the entire spike protein, and the dominant responses fell in regions 160-218 and 743-854. Reportedly, almost half of the unique spike-specific TCRs recognized epitopes lying outside the regions that are mutated in the B.1.351 and B.1.1.7 variants.

The CDR3 regions of human TCRbeta chains were subjected to immunosequencing. As for the authors' bioinformatics: TCRs in the repertoires were matched against a reference library of SARS-CoV-2-specific TCRs that had been generated with the MIRA antigen-specificity platform. Breadth meant the fraction of unique TCRs that were SARS-CoV-2-associated, whereas depth meant the fraction of total T cells that were SARS-CoV-2-associated. Using the MIRA data, every spike-specific TCR was mapped to the spike region that the TCR reacted to and assigned to either a CD4 or a CD8 class. Log10-transformed breadth and depth values were compared by one-way ANOVA with Sidak's multiple comparisons tests. The source is immuneACCESS, and TCRdb retained only in-frame sequences with V and J called. Part of the clones is not carried over; for the studies checked, unresolved V genes explain less than half of this, and the remainder is unexplained. That table gives V, J and clone size, and the DNA gave D and trimming. For this sample the table gives around 67,000 clones, of which about 80% were detected only once. The top ten constitute about 6.1% of the sample.

This sample's time point label indicates: about 28 days (+/-7) after the second vaccine dose. Because spike-specific TCR depth and breadth did not differ between the two schedules, AZD1222 recipients who got a second dose at roughly 4 weeks were pooled with those who got a second dose at roughly 12 weeks. Samples from vaccinated people were obtained from the UK trials COV001 and COV002, which included a single-blind randomized controlled phase 2/3 trial of AZD1222 (ChAdOx1 nCoV-19) in healthy adults. Trial participant PBMC samples were collected at day 0 and day 28 after the second dose for TCRbeta chain sequencing. Per the germline V gene, LGHNA is the CDR1 and YSLEER is the CDR2. From cysteine to phenylalanine, the CDR3 is 14 amino acids long. The only DNA kept is the CDR3, 42 bases in frame from the first base. Trimming at the junction amounts to 1 base on V and 10 bases on J, and the germline ends lie 11 bases apart.

With respect to this clone: Its specific antigen is unknown. No base qualities exist here, and no much larger clone lies one base off it.

The specimen was peripheral blood, collected 28 days after the second AZD1222 dose. The rearrangement joined TRBV4-3 to TRBJ1-6; the D gene is not confidently resolved. This TCR came from an adult who received the AZD1222 COVID-19 vaccine. The DNA sequence is TGCGCCAGCAGCCAAGTGCTCCGCGGCTCACCCCTCCACTTT. This translates into CASSQVLRGSPLHF.